This T cell receptor (beta chain) was recovered during a study of Tregs in tolerant kidney transplant recipients. Thawed PBMCs were FACS-sorted into unstimulated CD4+CD25+CD127- regulatory T cells, CD4+CD25- non-regulatory cells, CD4 and CD8 cells. General study findings and limits: This study did not directly address biological reproducibility.

For this clone: Its target is not known.

The CDR3 covers 13 residues. The germline V and J ends were trimmed by 3 bases and 2 bases, with 7 bases remaining between them. Germline assignment: CDR1 SEHNR and CDR2 FQNEAQ (reference sequence). Sequencing used immunoSEQ multiplex PCR; TCRdb keeps in-frame clones, though not all of them. In the table there are about 59,000 clones, around 88% of which are singletons. This TCR was sampled from a human donor in good health. This chain uses TRBV7-9 with TRBJ1-1, with no clear D. Source material: CD4+ T cells from blood. This CDR3 is CASSFMTNTEAFF. In nucleotides, the CDR3 is TGTGCCAGCAGCTTTATGACAAACACTGAAGCTTTCTTT.